Listed here are 30 T cell receptor beta chains from one sample, sequenced in a study of cytomegalovirus exposure and HLA in healthy donors. This PCR relied on a set of 60 Vbeta primers and 13 Jbeta primers. This table comes from immunoSEQ multiplex PCR, and its TCRdb copy is limited to in-frame clones, with some not included. The sample includes about 140,000 clones, roughly 80% seen only once; the top ten take around 4.1%. The sequencing sample was made of PBMCs. Receptors were obtained from a man aged 40-55 years in good health and CMV-seropositive.

This clone was found a few times. The genes are TRBV11-3 and TRBJ1-4; D not resolved. From germline, CDR1 is SGHNT and CDR2 YENEEA. This CDR3 region has 18 residues. Trimming shortened V by 4 bases and J by 0 bases, and 18 bases separated the two germline ends. In DNA, the CDR3 is TGTGCCAGCAGCTCGTGGGCCCATGACCTTGCAACTAATGAAAAACTGTTTTTT. Its protein is CASSSWAHDLATNEKLFF.

This clone has only a few counts. The chain carries TRBV11-3 and TRBJ2-7; the D gene is possibly TRBD1 (6 bases). This CDR3 is built from 15 residues. Germline V CDR1 and CDR2: SGHNT, YENEEA. The V and J ends lost 1 base and 0 bases respectively, with 10 bases between them. This CDR3 is CASSLGRDNSYEQYF. In DNA form, the CDR3 reads TGTGCCAGCAGCTTAGGCCGGGACAACTCCTACGAGCAGTACTTC.

The rearrangement uses TRBV5-1 and TRBJ1-1, with D hard to call. This CDR3 has 15 residues. With 5 bases removed from V and 0 bases from J, the gap between germline ends came to 14 bases. Germline lookup yields CDR1 SGHRS and CDR2 YFSETQ. The DNA of the CDR3 is TGCGCCAGCAGTCCGGTGGGAGGCCTGAACACTGAAGCTTTCTTT. It translates to CASSPVGGLNTEAFF. Based on the CDR3 plus reference TRBV5-1 and TRBJ1-1, the full variable domain is KAGVTQTPRYLIKTRGQQVTLSCSPISGHRSVSWYQQTPGQGLQFLFEYFSETQRNKGNFPGRFSGRQFSNSRSEMNVSTLELGDSALYLCASSPVGGLNTEAFFGQGTRLTVV.

The DNA of the CDR3 is TGTGCCAGCAGCCCAGCGGGAGGGCCGCATGAGCAGTTCTTC. It specifies CASSPAGGPHEQFF. The chain carries TRBV11-1 and TRBJ2-1; 10 bases fit TRBD2. The germline V gene has CDR1 SGHAT and CDR2 FQDESV (reference sequence). This CDR3 spans 14 amino acids. Trimming removed 5 bases from V and 8 bases from J; junction bases left unmatched: 6. The complete variable domain, with remaining parts taken from reference TRBV11-1 and TRBJ2-1, reads EAEVAQSPRYKITEKSQAVAFWCDPISGHATLYWYRQILGQGPELLVQFQDESVVDDSQLPKDRFSAERLKGVDSTLKIQPAELGDSAMYLCASSPAGGPHEQFFGPGTRLTVL.

The gene calls are TRBV27 and TRBJ2-7, with 10 nucleotides matching TRBD2. Unmatched junction bases numbered 8, after V lost 3 bases and J lost 3 bases. Germline V gene lookup returns CDR1 MNHEY and CDR2 SMNVEV (reference sequence). The CDR3 sequence is 16 residues long. The CDR3 coding sequence is TGTGCCAGCAGTTTTCGAGGGACTAGCGCTAGCTACGAGCAGTACTTC. This translates into CASSFRGTSASYEQYF.

V usage is TRBV19 and J usage is TRBJ2-2, with a possible D match to TRBD1 (6 bases). CDR1 is LNHDA, CDR2 SQIVND, per germline (reference sequence). The CDR3 runs to 16 residues. The V gene lost 6 bases and the J gene lost 4 bases, with 18 bases spanning the gap. This CDR3 reads CASRGGGTSVTGELFF. The CDR3 DNA sequence: TGTGCCAGTAGAGGAGGTGGGACATCCGTCACCGGGGAGCTGTTTTTT.

V is TRBV7-9 and J is TRBJ2-7; maybe TRBD1 (6 bases). Per the germline V gene, CDR1 is SEHNR and CDR2 is FQNEAQ (reference sequence). V lost 4 bases and J 3 bases, leaving 7 bases between the germline ends. This CDR3 has 12 amino acids. CDR3 residues: CASSYRDYEQYF. In nucleotides, the CDR3 is TGTGCCAGCAGCTACAGGGACTACGAGCAGTACTTC.

This sequence joins TRBV1 and TRBJ1-1. TRBV1 represents a pseudogene. The CDR3 is made up of 14 amino acids. The CDR3 DNA reads TGCACCAGCAGTCCGACGGGGGGCGCTAACGAAGCTTTCTTT. Translating it yields CTSSPTGGANEAFF.

The V and J genes are TRBV30 and TRBJ2-6; D is unresolved. The CDR3 has 15 residues. Trimming removed 4 bases from V and 4 bases from J, with 14 bases in between. The germline CDR1 and CDR2 sequences are GTSNPN and SVGIG (reference sequence). The CDR3 DNA reads TGTGCCTGGAATGTAAAGTGGGCAGGGGCCAACGTCCTGACTTTC. Encoded protein: CAWNVKWAGANVLTF.

The genes are TRBV4-1 and TRBJ2-1; 10 positions agree with TRBD1. V lost 0 bases to trimming and J lost 15 bases; unmatched junction nucleotides: 17. CDR1 MGHRA and CDR2 YSYEKL come from the germline V gene. The CDR3 is 17 amino acids. Here the CDR3 DNA reads TGCGCCAGCAGCCAAGATCGCGACAGGGGGCAAGTAGTCAAGTTGTTCTTC. Amino acid sequence: CASSQDRDRGQVVKLFF.

The chain uses TRBV30 and TRBJ1-4; no definite D call. Trimming removed 1 base at V and 7 bases at J, with 16 bases between. Per the germline V gene, CDR1 is GTSNPN and CDR2 is SVGIG (reference sequence). The CDR3 contains 15 residues. The CDR3 reads CAWSEIPPPTEKLFF. The CDR3 DNA follows: TGTGCCTGGAGTGAAATACCCCCCCCTACTGAAAAACTGTTTTTT.

This chain links TRBV7-3 with TRBJ2-1, with D maybe TRBD2 (6 bases). This CDR3 is built from 15 residues. Germline V gene sequence: CDR1 SGHTA, CDR2 FQGTGA. V lost 5 bases, J lost 5 bases, and 16 bases lay in between. The CDR3 reads CASSPFGGTDNEQFF. The CDR3 DNA sequence: TGTGCCAGCAGCCCCTTCGGGGGAACGGACAATGAGCAGTTCTTC.

The rearrangement links TRBV15 to TRBJ2-4; a possible D gene is TRBD1 (5 bases). The CDR3 spans 15 residues. The ends were cut back, 0 bases at V and 12 bases at J, with 18 bases in the middle. The germline V gene has CDR1 LNHNV and CDR2 YYDKDF (reference sequence). The CDR3 coding sequence is TGTGCCACCAGCAGAGAGGCCAGGGCGCCTGTGGGTCAGTACTTC. Residues: CATSREARAPVGQYF.

The chain carries TRBV29-1 and TRBJ1-1; possibly TRBD1 for D (6 bases). The CDR3 runs to 12 residues. V was clipped by 6 bases and J by 2 bases, with 10 bases between them. The V gene's germline CDR1 is SQVTM and CDR2 ANQGSEA. The CDR3 sequence: CSVKTGNTEAFF. The CDR3 bases are TGCAGCGTGAAGACAGGAAACACTGAAGCTTTCTTT.

The gene calls are TRBV30 and TRBJ2-7, with a tentative D call TRBD2 (5 bases). The CDR3 loop spans 13 amino acids. Per the germline V gene, CDR1 is GTSNPN and CDR2 is SVGIG (reference sequence). Trimming took off 3 bases at V and 2 bases at J, with 11 bases between the two ends. The CDR3, as DNA: TGTGCCTGGAGGGCACCGGGAACCTACGAGCAGTACTTC. This translates into CAWRAPGTYEQYF.

The chain recombines TRBV5-1 with TRBJ1-4; 7 bases align to TRBD1. Germline CDR1 reads SGHRS; CDR2 reads YFSETQ. The length of the CDR3 is 14 residues. V dropped 0 bases and J dropped 5; count of bases not matched to a gene: 1. In nucleotides, the CDR3 is TGCGCCAGCAGCTTGGAGACAGGGAATGAAAAACTGTTTTTT. Residues: CASSLETGNEKLFF.

The rearrangement joins TRBV5-4 to TRBJ2-1; 8 bases fit TRBD2. The CDR3 covers 15 residues. With 3 bases clipped from V and 9 bases from J, the junction kept 11 bases outside the gene matches. Germline V lookup: CDR1 SGHNT, CDR2 YYREEE (reference sequence). The CDR3 here is CASSSSGGVSAEQFF. The CDR3 region has the DNA TGTGCCAGCAGCTCGTCCGGGGGGGTCTCCGCTGAGCAGTTCTTC.

The chain joins TRBV6-6 to TRBJ1-5; D is possibly TRBD1 (6 bases). CDR3 length equals 13 residues. The V and J ends lost 8 bases and 4 bases respectively, with 12 bases between them. From germline, CDR1 is MNHNY and CDR2 SVGAGI (reference sequence). The CDR3 DNA is TGTGCCAGCGGGCCAGGGGCTAATCAGCCCCAGCATTTT. Translating gives CASGPGANQPQHF.

The sample holds one count of this clone. The chain is built from TRBV7-3 and TRBJ2-3; a weak D match, TRBD1 (6 bases). The V end was cut by 6 bases, the J end by 0 bases, with 16 bases between. The CDR3 extends over 16 amino acids. Per the germline V gene, CDR1 is SGHTA and CDR2 is FQGTGA. CDR3 loop: CASSPPGHFSTDTQYF. As DNA, the CDR3 is TGTGCCAGCAGTCCCCCGGGACACTTTAGCACAGATACGCAGTATTTT.

This clone turned up a few times. The chain couples TRBV6-5 to TRBJ2-3, with D possibly being TRBD1 (6 bases). CDR3 length equals 14 residues. V lost 0 bases and J lost 3, with 7 bases in between. Germline-derived CDR1 and CDR2 are MNHEY and SVGAGI. The CDR3 DNA follows: TGTGCCAGCAGTTACTCGCAGGGGACAGATACGCAGTATTTT. Its translation is CASSYSQGTDTQYF.

CDR3 sequence (DNA): TGTGCCACCAACAGACTAGCCGGGGATACGCAGTATTTT. This gives the protein CATNRLAGDTQYF. J is TRBJ2-3 and V is TRBV19, with 7 bases identical to TRBD2. Germline V gene sequence: CDR1 LNHDA, CDR2 SQIVND (reference sequence). This CDR3 comprises 13 residues. The junction had 10 bases not matched to a gene; V was cut back by 10 bases and J by 6 bases.

V gene TRBV19 combines with J gene TRBJ1-1; the match to TRBD1 covers 9 bases. Germline trimming cut 5 bases from V and 1 base from J; bases unmatched to any gene: 5. CDR3 length: 15 amino acids. Germline CDR1 LNHDA, CDR2 SQIVND (reference sequence). In DNA form, the CDR3 reads TGTGCCAGTAGTCTATCGGGACAGGGGAACACTGAAGCTTTCTTT. Its translation is CASSLSGQGNTEAFF.

V gene TRBV7-2 combines with J gene TRBJ2-1; perhaps TRBD2 as D (5 bases). Trimming cost V 1 base and J 9 bases, with 16 bases left between them. This CDR3 is 15 amino acids long. The V gene's germline CDR1 is SGHTA and CDR2 FQGNSA. This CDR3 reads CASSLDKRWVGEQFF. The CDR3 nucleotides read TGTGCCAGCAGCTTAGATAAGCGGTGGGTAGGTGAGCAGTTCTTC.

The chain uses TRBV18 and TRBJ2-7; 7 bases map to TRBD1. Germline loops: CDR1 KGHSH, CDR2 LQKENI. V lost 5 bases and J lost 4; bases outside the gene matches: 11. The CDR3 spans 15 residues. In nucleotides, the CDR3 is TGTGCCAGCTCAGAACAGGGGTTTCTCTATTACGAGCAGTACTTC. As protein: CASSEQGFLYYEQYF.

In this sample, this clone turned up once. J is TRBJ2-1 and V is TRBV6-1; 10 positions match TRBD1. CDR1 and CDR2 (germline): MNHNS, SASEGT. The CDR3 has 15 residues. J was trimmed by 4 bases and V by 5 bases; bases with no gene match: 5. The CDR3 DNA follows: TGTGCCAGCAGTAGACAGGGGGCGCAATACAATGAGCAGTTCTTC. Translated: CASSRQGAQYNEQFF.

The chain is built from TRBV27 and TRBJ2-3; tentative D call: TRBD2 (6 bases). The CDR3 runs 16 residues. From germline, CDR1 is MNHEY and CDR2 SMNVEV (reference sequence). Trimming removed 3 bases at V and 2 bases at J, with 15 bases between. CDR3 bases: TGTGCCAGCAGTTTGCGGCCTAGCGCAAACACAGATACGCAGTATTTT. This sequence encodes CASSLRPSANTDTQYF.

The V and J genes are TRBV2 and TRBJ2-7; TRBD2 might be the D (6 bases). This CDR3 spans 17 amino acids. The V end lost 7 bases, the J end lost 3 bases, and 25 bases lay between the germline ends. Germline V lookup: CDR1 SNHLY, CDR2 FYNNEI. This chain's CDR3 is CASTASSVGENYYEQYF. The DNA of the CDR3 is TGTGCCAGCACAGCATCTAGCGTGGGGGAGAACTACTACGAGCAGTACTTC.

This clone turned up a few times. The genes are TRBV7-9 and TRBJ2-7; tentatively, D is TRBD2 (5 bases). CDR3 size: 13 residues. Germline V gene data show CDR1 as SEHNR and CDR2 as FQNEAQ (reference sequence). V gave up 4 bases and J gave up 4 bases, with 11 bases separating them. This CDR3 reads CASSSASKYEQYF. CDR3 sequence (DNA): TGTGCCAGCAGCTCGGCTAGCAAGTACGAGCAGTACTTC.

This clone was detected a few times. The genes are TRBV27 and TRBJ2-1, with D possibly being TRBD1 (6 bases). Looked up from germline, CDR1 is MNHEY and CDR2 is SMNVEV (reference sequence). CDR3 length equals 15 residues. Trimming shortened V by 5 bases and J by 6 bases, and 17 bases separated the two germline ends. The chain's CDR3 is CASSPQTGGFNEQFF. CDR3 DNA sequence: TGTGCCAGCAGTCCACAGACAGGAGGTTTCAATGAGCAGTTCTTC.

The DNA for the CDR3 is TGTGCCAGTAGTATGGTAGCCGGGGAGCTGTTTTTT. Its protein is CASSMVAGELFF. The chain links TRBV19 to TRBJ2-2; D gene ambiguous. The CDR3 has 12 residues. Germline CDR1 reads LNHDA; CDR2 reads SQIVND (reference sequence). Trimming took 3 bases from V and 6 from J, leaving 5 bases between them.